This entry lists 7 T cell receptor beta chains sequenced from one sample in a study of blood T cell repertoires in COVID-19. TCRdb's table, derived via immunoSEQ multiplex PCR, lists solely in-frame clones and lacks some. The sample has roughly 110,000 clones; around nine tenths are singletons. The sequencing sample was made of peripheral blood. The receptors originated from a woman aged 25 to 45 with acute or convalescent COVID-19.

The chain recombines TRBV6-2 or TRBV6-3 with TRBJ2-3; D ambiguous. V lost 6 bases and J lost 6, with 7 bases in between. Germline values: CDR1 MNHEY, CDR2 SVGEGT. The CDR3 consists of 11 residues. This chain's CDR3 is CASSLIDTQYF. The CDR3 DNA is TGTGCCAGCAGCCTAATCGATACGCAGTATTTT.

This sequence joins TRBV3-1 (or the pseudogene TRBV3-2) and TRBJ2-1; possibly TRBD1 for D (5 bases). The CDR3 has 13 residues. V gave up 6 bases and J gave up 7 bases, with 13 bases separating them. Germline V gene sequence: CDR1 LGHDT, CDR2 YNNKEL (reference sequence). In nucleotides, the CDR3 is TGTGCCAGCAGACGTAAAGGGGAAAATGAGCAGTTCTTC. This sequence encodes CASRRKGENEQFF.

J is TRBJ1-1 and V is TRBV6-2 or TRBV6-3; no firm D call. The germline V and J ends were trimmed by 1 base and 4 bases, with 7 bases remaining between them. This CDR3 is built from 13 residues. Germline CDR1 reads MNHEY; CDR2 reads SVGEGT. Here the CDR3 reads CASSYFSSTEAFF. CDR3 bases: TGTGCCAGCAGTTACTTTAGTAGCACTGAAGCTTTCTTT.

Worth noting for this clone: The same CDR3 arises from other DNA sequences in this sample as well. The CDR3 DNA is TGTGCCAGCAGTTGGACAGGCAATCAGCCCCAGCATTTT. It translates to CASSWTGNQPQHF. The chain carries TRBV28 and TRBJ1-5, with TRBD1 as a possible D gene (6 bases). The CDR3 contains 13 residues. CDR1 is MDHEN, CDR2 SYDVKM, per germline. Deletions cut 4 bases from V and 2 bases from J, with 6 bases between.

This clone was seen more than once but under ten times. This chain connects TRBV6-6 to TRBJ1-4; weak D call: TRBD1 (5 bases). V was cut by 8 bases and J by 7 bases, with 14 bases left in between. Germline assignment: CDR1 MNHNY and CDR2 SVGAGI (reference sequence). The CDR3 totals 13 residues. CDR3 region: CASSGQVSEKLFF. The CDR3 nucleotides are TGTGCCAGCTCAGGACAAGTCAGTGAAAAACTGTTTTTT.

This chain links TRBV11-2 with TRBJ2-7, with D perhaps TRBD2 (5 bases). The CDR3 is made up of 15 amino acids. Between the trimmed V and J ends, which lost 8 bases and 0 bases, there was a span of 17 bases. The V gene's germline CDR1 is SGHAT and CDR2 FQNNGV. The CDR3 spells CASSAGISSSYEQYF. CDR3 in DNA: TGTGCCAGCTCTGCGGGTATATCTTCCTCCTACGAGCAGTACTTC.

J is TRBJ2-7 and V is TRBV28; D may be TRBD2 (6 bases). This CDR3 has 14 amino acids. Per the germline V gene, CDR1 is MDHEN and CDR2 is SYDVKM. V was clipped by 4 bases and J by 5 bases, with 15 bases between them. CDR3 coding DNA: TGTGCCAGCAGTTCCCTCGGGGGAACAGACGAGCAGTACTTC. Its translation is CASSSLGGTDEQYF.